This TCR beta chain emerged from a study of shared clonotypes between healthy human individuals. TCRdb's copy holds only in-frame clones and misses some; the assay was immunoSEQ multiplex PCR. Counted here are 980,000 or so clones, about three quarters occurring once; the ten biggest clones make up about 1.5%. CDR1 is SGDLS, CDR2 YYNGEE, per germline. CDR3 length: 13 amino acids. Trimming removed 4 bases from V and 2 bases from J, with 8 bases in between. Study-level findings and limits: Clonotypes shared by all four donors outscored non-shared clonotypes in generation probability. There were few donors, and this limited the genetic and exposure-history diversity represented. On the whole, naive subsets had larger estimated richness than memory subsets had.

As to this clone: The antigen remains unidentified.

Sample: memory CD4+ T cells sorted from blood. The subset: CD45RA-negative fraction. V is TRBV9 and J is TRBJ2-3, with unresolved D. This clonotype originated in a man between 18 and 35 years old in good health. CDR3 nucleotides: TGTGCCAGCAGCCAGGTCCCCACAGATACGCAGTATTTT. As protein: CASSQVPTDTQYF.